This TCR beta chain was captured in a study of shared clonotypes between healthy human individuals. Study results and limitations: Shared clonotypes across all four donors exceeded non-shared ones in generation probability.

The method was immunoSEQ multiplex PCR; TCRdb's version includes in-frame clones alone and lacks a portion of them. This repertoire shows around 980,000 clones, about 80% found once; its top ten account for around 0.6%. Germline CDR1 SGHTA, CDR2 FQGNSA. Trimming cost V 5 bases and J 5 bases, with 15 bases left between them. The CDR3 has 14 residues. This clone was observed a handful of times. Its antigen is not identified. The CD4+ fraction was divided into a CD45RA+ naive subset and a CD45RA-negative memory subset. The chain combines TRBV7-2 with TRBJ2-5; D may be TRBD2 (5 bases). The sample comprised memory CD4+ T cells from PBMCs. Subset reported: CD45RA-negative fraction. This sequence originates from a man between 18 and 35 years old in good health. Some clones in this sample may be carry-over from other donors' samples. DNA of the CDR3: TGTGCCAGCAGCCAGGACTGGGCGGAGGAGACCCAGTACTTC. Protein sequence: CASSQDWAEETQYF.